This TCR beta chain was identified in a study of cytomegalovirus exposure and HLA in healthy donors. This clone was observed a handful of times. Its antigen is not identified. PCR employed 60 Vbeta and 13 Jbeta primers. The method was immunoSEQ multiplex PCR; TCRdb's version includes in-frame clones alone and lacks a portion of them. This table holds some 190,000 clones, 8.5% to 10% found once. Looked up from germline, CDR1 is SEHNR and CDR2 is FQNEAQ (reference sequence). The junction had 15 bases not matched to a gene; V was cut back by 5 bases and J by 3 bases. This CDR3 has 17 residues. General study points: A missense DCLRE1C variant was associated with V- and J-gene trimming of TCR beta chains in a later analysis, and an independent cohort replicated the association.

The TCR comes from a woman aged 25-40 years in good health and CMV-seropositive. The material sequenced was PBMCs. The chain recombines TRBV7-9 with TRBJ1-1; 7 nucleotides agree with TRBD1. The CDR3 DNA reads TGTGCCAGCAGCGAGCGAAAATTAGCGCAGGGGGACACTGAAGCTTTCTTT. It translates to CASSERKLAQGDTEAFF. Supplemented by reference TRBV7-9 and TRBJ1-1, the full variable domain reads DTGVSQNPRHKITKRGQNVTFRCDPISEHNRLYWYRQTLGQGPEFLTYFQNEAQLEKSRLLSDRFSAERPKGSFSTLEIQRTEQGDSAMYLCASSERKLAQGDTEAFFGQGTRLTVV.